These 13 T cell receptor beta chains came from one sample sequenced in a study of T-cell reconstitution after alpha-beta-depleted transplantation in children. As it was prepared, the TCRbeta library received unique molecular identifiers. TCRdb itself ran the PCR reads through MiXCR, one entry per CDR3 protein. This sample has fewer than 5,500 distinct CDR3 sequences; approximately 19% occur once, and the top ten carry approximately 51%. This sample comprised PBMCs, mostly from graft donor cells, obtained 180 days after TCRalphabeta/CD19-depleted stem cell transplant. These receptors all come from a male patient under 10 years old who had a stem cell transplant for acute lymphoblastic leukemia, so the T cells may come from the graft donor.

This clonotype was picked up many times. The V and J genes are TRBV7-9 and TRBJ2-7; 9 nucleotides agree with TRBD1. The CDR3 runs 14 residues. The germline CDR1 and CDR2 sequences are SEHNR and FQNEAQ (reference sequence). Germline trimming cut 5 bases from V and 1 base from J; bases unmatched to any gene: 3. The chain's CDR3 is CASSLGTGSYEQYF. As DNA, the CDR3 is TGTGCCAGCAGCCTAGGGACAGGGTCCTACGAGCAGTACTTC.

This clonotype has at least ten counts. The chain is built from TRBV7-9 and TRBJ1-4; weak D call: TRBD1 (6 bases). Germline values: CDR1 SEHNR, CDR2 FQNEAQ (reference sequence). V was trimmed by 11 bases and J by 3 bases, leaving 16 bases between them. The CDR3 spans 14 residues. The CDR3 protein is CAGGATAANEKLFF. CDR3 sequence (DNA): TGTGCCGGGGGGGCGACGGCCGCTAATGAAAAACTGTTTTTT. Together with reference TRBV7-9 and TRBJ1-4, the CDR3 gives the full variable domain: DTGVSQNPRHKITKRGQNVTFRCDPISEHNRLYWYRQTLGQGPEFLTYFQNEAQLEKSRLLSDRFSAERPKGSFSTLEIQRTEQGDSAMYLCAGGATAANEKLFFGSGTQLSVL.

In its sample, this clonotype ranks as large. The DNA for the CDR3 is TGTGCCAGCAGCTTGCGGGACCCGCTCCCCGGTGAAAAACTGTTTTTT. Protein sequence: CASSLRDPLPGEKLFF. The chain recombines TRBV5-5 with TRBJ1-4, with a tentative D call TRBD1 (5 bases). The CDR3 loop spans 16 amino acids. Per germline, CDR1 SGHKS and CDR2 YYEKEE (reference sequence). V lost 1 base to trimming and J lost 7 bases, with 17 bases between them.

Remarks on this clonotype: Because the CDR3 is missing its conserved closing phenylalanine or tryptophan, this is likely a read error. This rearrangement joins TRBV29-1 to TRBJ2-7; TRBD1 aligns across 11 bases. The CDR3 covers 17 residues. CDR1 is SQVTM and CDR2 is ANQGSEA in the germline V gene. J lost 5 bases, V lost 3 bases, and 15 bases had no gene match. The CDR3 sequence: CSVDSRDRGASGHEQYL. CDR3 coding DNA: TGCAGCGTTGATAGTCGGGACAGGGGGGCTAGCGGCCACGAGCAGTACTTA.

This clonotype was picked up many times. The chain combines TRBV12-3 or TRBV12-4 with TRBJ1-1; D remains ambiguous. This CDR3 contains 14 residues. Trimming stripped 5 bases from V and 1 base from J, with 11 bases between. Here the CDR3 reads CASSRPPRNTEAFF. The CDR3 nucleotides read TGTGCCAGCAGTAGACCCCCCAGGAACACTGAAGCTTTCTTT.

In its sample, this clonotype was seen many times. The chain uses TRBV5-3 and TRBJ2-7; 16 bases agree with TRBD2. TRBV5-3 is known as an ORF, though its function is uncertain. The CDR3 sequence is 20 residues long. The V and J ends lost 7 bases and 5 bases, in that order; junction bases with no gene match: 21. The CDR3 coding sequence is TGTGCCAGACTGGCAGGGCGGTCCGGGACTAGCGGGAGGGCCGGAGACGAGCAGTACTTC. Its protein product is CARLAGRSGTSGRAGDEQYF.

Relative to its sample, this clonotype is medium-sized. This chain uses TRBV5-1 with TRBJ2-7; weak D call: TRBD1 (6 bases). The V end lost 4 bases, the J end lost 5 bases, and 22 bases lay between the germline ends. The CDR3 is made up of 16 amino acids. The germline CDR1 and CDR2 sequences are SGHRS and YFSETQ. The CDR3 region has the DNA TGCGCCAGCAGCCCTACAACAACCGGGACACTCAACGAGCAGTACTTC. This sequence encodes CASSPTTTGTLNEQYF.

This clonotype has ten or more counts. V gene TRBV6-1 combines with J gene TRBJ1-1; D is perhaps TRBD1 (5 bases). This CDR3 has 13 residues. The V end was cut by 1 base, the J end by 7 bases, with 10 bases between. CDR1 is MNHNS and CDR2 is SASEGT in the germline V gene. CDR3: CASSEGDLNEAFF. Written as DNA, the CDR3 is TGTGCCAGCAGTGAAGGGGACCTTAATGAAGCTTTCTTT.

This chain connects TRBV6-2 or TRBV6-3 to TRBJ1-4; no definite D call. CDR1 MNHEY and CDR2 SVGEGT come from the germline V gene. The CDR3 has 15 amino acids. V dropped 7 bases and J dropped 4 bases, with 16 bases sitting between them. The CDR3 bases are TGTGCCAGCAAACGGATCCAGCTAATTAATGAAAAACTGTTTTTT. Its protein product is CASKRIQLINEKLFF.

The chain carries TRBV2 and TRBJ1-5; D uncertain. Per the germline V gene, CDR1 is SNHLY and CDR2 is FYNNEI. The CDR3 has 15 amino acids. V lost 2 bases and J 8 bases, leaving 16 bases between the germline ends. CDR3 region: CASSESGKGGEPQHF. In nucleotides, the CDR3 is TGTGCCAGCAGTGAATCCGGGAAAGGTGGGGAGCCCCAGCATTTT.

Relative to its sample, this clonotype is medium-sized. The chain is built from TRBV7-9 and TRBJ2-3, with D possibly TRBD2 on 6 matching bases. V was clipped by 2 bases and J by 6 bases, with 18 bases between them. This CDR3 spans 16 amino acids. From germline, CDR1 is SEHNR and CDR2 FQNEAQ (reference sequence). As DNA, the CDR3 is TGTGCCAGCAGCTTATCCCTCGGCGGTCGGGGGGATACGCAGTATTTT. Its translation: CASSLSLGGRGDTQYF.

This clonotype is medium-sized. The chain combines TRBV7-2 with TRBJ2-1, with 9 bases identical to TRBD1. The CDR3 has 16 residues. Trimming cost V 5 bases and J 5 bases; bases outside gene matches: 10. The germline CDR1 and CDR2 sequences are SGHTA and FQGNSA. The CDR3 bases are TGTGCCAGCAGCGACCAGGGGACAGGGATAAACAATGAGCAGTTCTTC. Translated: CASSDQGTGINNEQFF.

In this sample, this clonotype turned up many times. CDR3 in amino acids: CASRRAGGIYDNEQFF. CDR3 coding DNA: TGTGCCAGCAGAAGGGCGGGAGGAATCTATGACAATGAGCAGTTCTTC. This chain uses TRBV6-1 with TRBJ2-1; 8 bases fit TRBD2. The CDR3 covers 16 residues. The germline CDR1 and CDR2 sequences are MNHNS and SASEGT. With 6 bases clipped from V and 5 bases from J, the junction kept 12 bases outside the gene matches.